These 20 T cell receptor beta chains originate from one sample sequenced in a study of T cells in Graves' hyperthyroidism and ophthalmopathy. Using RNA transcripts as the source, TCR beta CDR3 regions were amplified. The HTBI primer set was used in a first-round RT-PCR of the TCR CDR3. Via MiXCR, TCRdb re-called the multiplex PCR reads, giving one row per CDR3 protein. The data contain 350,000 to 450,000 distinct CDR3 sequences, roughly 15% of them singletons. Input material: blood. These receptors were collected from a woman aged 30 to 39 with Graves' hyperthyroidism that later progressed to Graves' ophthalmopathy.

For the CDR3, the DNA is TGTGCCAGCAGCTCCGGAACTAGCGGGAGGGTTACCTACAATGAGCAGTTCTTC. Protein product: CASSSGTSGRVTYNEQFF. The V and J genes are TRBV11-2 and TRBJ2-1, with 13 bases fitting TRBD2. The CDR3 is 18 residues long. Trimming took 4 bases from V and 2 from J; bases not matched to a gene: 8. CDR1 and CDR2 from the germline V gene are SGHAT and FQNNGV.

This chain connects TRBV18 to TRBJ1-1, with TRBD1 matching over 9 bases. CDR3 length: 14 amino acids. Germline values: CDR1 KGHSH, CDR2 LQKENI. V dropped 2 bases and J dropped 11; count of bases not matched to a gene: 9. Here the CDR3 reads CASSPIQGAILAFF. The CDR3 coding sequence is TGTGCCAGCTCACCAATACAGGGGGCGATTTTGGCTTTCTTT.

This clonotype was detected ten times or more. The chain carries TRBV11-3 and TRBJ2-3, with 8 bases lining up with TRBD2. Trimming cost V 3 bases and J 4 bases; bases outside gene matches: 3. Germline CDR1 SGHNT, CDR2 YENEEA. The CDR3 has 14 residues. DNA for the CDR3: TGTGCCAGCAGCTTGGGACTAGGGGCAGATACGCAGTATTTT. It codes for CASSLGLGADTQYF.

This clonotype was detected a few times. The J gene is TRBJ2-4, the V gene TRBV20-1; the D gene is possibly TRBD1 (6 bases). Trimming cost V 6 bases and J 3 bases, with 30 bases left between them. Germline V lookup: CDR1 DFQATT, CDR2 SNEGSKA (reference sequence). The CDR3 is made up of 19 amino acids. The CDR3 loop reads CSAPNLPAGVGGIKNIQYF. The CDR3 region has the DNA TGCAGTGCCCCGAACCTCCCAGCAGGGGTCGGTGGGATCAAAAACATTCAGTACTTC.

The chain employs TRBV28 and TRBJ2-2; 8 positions agree with TRBD1. The CDR3 runs to 15 residues. From germline, CDR1 is MDHEN and CDR2 SYDVKM. The V segment lost 6 bases and the J segment 3 bases; nucleotides outside the gene matches: 6. The CDR3 protein is CASSLTGDDTGELFF. The CDR3 region has the DNA TGTGCCAGCAGCCTGACAGGGGATGACACCGGGGAGCTGTTTTTT.

The table lists this clonotype with many counts. The rearrangement uses TRBV29-1 and TRBJ2-7, with D possibly TRBD2 on 6 matching bases. The V end was cut by 6 bases, the J end by 1 base, with 16 bases between. Looked up from germline, CDR1 is SQVTM and CDR2 is ANQGSEA. CDR3 length: 14 amino acids. CDR3 bases: TGCAGCGTCTGGGAGGCAGGGAGTTCCTACGAGCAGTACTTC. This encodes CSVWEAGSSYEQYF.

This chain links TRBV13 with TRBJ2-3; TRBD2 agrees at 9 bases. Looked up from germline, CDR1 is PRHDT and CDR2 is FYEKMQ (reference sequence). The CDR3 sequence is 19 residues long. Trimming removed 1 base from V and 0 bases from J; junction bases left unmatched: 11. The CDR3 bases are TGTGCCAGCAGCTTAGTTGGAGCGGGGGGCCCGATAAGCACAGATACGCAGTATTTT. Amino acids: CASSLVGAGGPISTDTQYF.

This chain joins TRBV3-1 and TRBJ2-7, with D unresolved. Trimming took 0 bases from V and 4 from J, leaving 7 bases between them. The CDR3 runs 13 residues. Germline loops: CDR1 LGHDT, CDR2 YNNKEL (reference sequence). The CDR3 sequence is CASSQEGAYEQYF. CDR3 nucleotide sequence: TGTGCCAGCAGCCAAGAAGGAGCATACGAGCAGTACTTC.

Comment on this clonotype: A read error may account for a junction end that differs from germline. This sequence joins TRBV4-1 and TRBJ2-2, with 11 bases that match TRBD2. The V gene's germline CDR1 is MGHRA and CDR2 YSYEKL. CDR3 length: 15 residues. This chain's CDR3 is CASSPLAGGIGELFF. The DNA for the CDR3 is TGTGCCAGCAGCCCCCTAGCGGGAGGTATCGGGGAGCTGTTTTTT.

The chain recombines TRBV28 with TRBJ1-2; 7 bases match TRBD1. J lost 9 bases, V lost 6 bases, and 16 bases had no gene match. CDR1 and CDR2 from the germline V gene are MDHEN and SYDVKM. CDR3 length: 15 residues. This CDR3 is CASRTDRAPSASYTF. CDR3 DNA sequence: TGTGCCAGCAGGACTGACAGGGCCCCATCTGCAAGCTACACCTTC.

This clonotype was seen repeatedly, ten times or more. The chain has TRBV28 and TRBJ2-5, with 7 nucleotides matching TRBD2. CDR3 size: 13 residues. Germline V gene data show CDR1 as MDHEN and CDR2 as SYDVKM. J gave up 3 bases and V 7 bases, and 5 bases lay outside the gene matches. The CDR3 loop is CASKMGGEETQYF. The CDR3 DNA sequence: TGTGCCAGCAAAATGGGGGGGGAAGAGACCCAGTACTTC.

This clonotype was detected ten times or more. The V gene is TRBV7-8, the J gene TRBJ1-2; D is possibly TRBD1 (5 bases). Germline CDR1 reads SGHVS; CDR2 reads FQNEAQ. Trimming pared 3 bases from V and 1 base from J, leaving 21 bases between. The CDR3 covers 18 residues. The CDR3 DNA reads as TGTGCCAGCAGCTTCTTCGGGGCTTCCGGGGCCTTTAACTATGGCTACACCTTC. Its protein is CASSFFGASGAFNYGYTF.

Details on this clonotype: The conserved phenylalanine or tryptophan normally closing the CDR3 is absent here, so this likely arose from a read error. This chain links TRBV4-1 with TRBJ2-7; 7 bases agree with TRBD2. The CDR3 is 14 amino acids. Trimming cost V 0 bases and J 2 bases; bases outside gene matches: 1. The V gene's germline CDR1 is MGHRA and CDR2 YSYEKL. CDR3 sequence reads: CASSQDAGAYEQYL. The CDR3 region has the DNA TGCGCCAGCAGCCAAGATGCGGGGGCCTACGAGCAGTACCTC.

CDR3 bases: TGTGCCAGCAGCTTGGCTTCCTGGGTGAACACTGAAGCTTTCTTT. Residues: CASSLASWVNTEAFF. V usage is TRBV5-6 and J usage is TRBJ1-1; D is uncertain. Germline V lookup: CDR1 SGHDT, CDR2 YYEEEE. V was shortened by 0 bases and J by 0 bases, with 9 bases between the two germline ends. The CDR3 is 15 amino acids. The whole variable domain, filled in from reference TRBV5-6 and TRBJ1-1, reads DAGVTQSPTHLIKTRGQQVTLRCSPKSGHDTVSWYQQALGQGPQFIFQYYEEEERQRGNFPDRFSGHQFPNYSSELNVNALLLGDSALYLCASSLASWVNTEAFFGQGTRLTVV.

This clonotype was observed a handful of times. This sequence joins TRBV15 and TRBJ1-3, with D possibly TRBD1 on 5 matching bases. Germline assignment: CDR1 LNHNV and CDR2 YYDKDF (reference sequence). V gave up 0 bases and J gave up 0 bases, with 33 bases separating them. This CDR3 has 24 residues. The CDR3 protein is CATSRDLFTPQVGGRGPSGNTIYF. The CDR3 nucleotides read TGTGCCACCAGCAGAGATCTTTTTACCCCTCAAGTGGGGGGGAGAGGTCCCTCTGGAAACACCATATATTTT.

V gene TRBV30 combines with J gene TRBJ2-6; 7 bases fit TRBD2. Germline CDR1 GTSNPN, CDR2 SVGIG (reference sequence). V was clipped by 5 bases and J by 0 bases; unmatched bases: 19. The CDR3 totals 20 residues. The CDR3 DNA is TGTGCCTGGCTCCCCTTACTAGCGCTCCCGCCTATCTCTGGGGCCAACGTCCTGACTTTC. Its translation: CAWLPLLALPPISGANVLTF.

This clonotype was counted once. This chain joins TRBV11-2 and TRBJ2-1; TRBD2 matches 7 bases. The V gene's germline CDR1 is SGHAT and CDR2 FQNNGV. The J segment lost 9 bases and the V segment lost 1 base, leaving 9 bases of the junction unmatched. There are 15 residues in the CDR3. The CDR3: CASSLASGGVGEQFF. DNA of the CDR3: TGTGCCAGCAGCTTAGCTAGCGGAGGAGTAGGTGAGCAGTTCTTC.

This clonotype was recorded many times. The V gene is TRBV27, the J gene TRBJ1-5, with a possible D match to TRBD1 (5 bases). The V end was cut by 8 bases, the J end by 0 bases, with 17 bases between. The germline gives CDR1 MNHEY, CDR2 SMNVEV (reference sequence). The CDR3 sequence is 16 residues long. CDR3 residues: CASRRDGGLSNQPQHF. The CDR3 DNA reads TGTGCCAGCCGCCGGGACGGCGGACTTAGCAATCAGCCCCAGCATTTT.

This clonotype was seen many times. This chain uses TRBV28 with TRBJ2-1; maybe TRBD2 (6 bases). The germline CDR1 and CDR2 sequences are MDHEN and SYDVKM. Trimming removed 6 bases from V and 3 bases from J, with 12 bases in between. The CDR3 is made up of 14 amino acids. CDR3 sequence (DNA): TGTGCCAGCAGCTCCCGCGGGAACTACAATGAGCAGTTCTTC. It yields the protein CASSSRGNYNEQFF.

This chain joins TRBV6-1 and TRBJ1-2; possibly TRBD1 for D (5 bases). The CDR3 is made up of 16 amino acids. Germline CDR1 MNHNS, CDR2 SASEGT. V was pared by 0 bases and J by 5 bases, with 16 bases between. CDR3 bases: TGTGCCAGCAGTGAAGCACTCAGGGACCGAATGTATGGCTACACCTTC. Amino acids: CASSEALRDRMYGYTF.